The 9 T cell receptor beta chains below were found in one sample sequenced in a study of T cells in Graves' hyperthyroidism and ophthalmopathy. Amplification yielded TCR beta CDR3 regions, with RNA transcripts as the source. During a first-round RT-PCR of the TCR CDR3, the HTBI primer set was used. TCRdb reanalysed the multiplex PCR reads using MiXCR and keeps one entry per CDR3 protein. The sample has approximately 370,000 distinct CDR3 sequences, 14% to 15% seen once; the top ten hold about 33%. The sample was blood. These TCRs come from a woman aged 25 to 45 with Graves' hyperthyroidism.

The J gene is TRBJ2-1, the V gene TRBV18, with TRBD1 matching over 9 bases. Per germline, CDR1 KGHSH and CDR2 LQKENI. Trimming took 1 base from V and 7 from J; bases not matched to a gene: 11. This CDR3 spans 17 amino acids. CDR3 sequence reads: CASSPLNRGRDGNEQFF. Here the CDR3 DNA reads TGTGCCAGCTCACCACTAAACAGGGGGCGCGATGGGAATGAGCAGTTCTTC.

This clonotype was counted many times. The genes are TRBV12-3 or TRBV12-4 and TRBJ2-4, with D perhaps TRBD1 (6 bases). This CDR3 spans 14 amino acids. The V and J ends lost 2 bases and 9 bases respectively, with 14 bases between them. The CDR3 reads CASSLSSTGGIQYF. Written as DNA, the CDR3 is TGTGCCAGCAGTTTATCTTCGACAGGTGGCATTCAGTACTTC.

V gene TRBV29-1 combines with J gene TRBJ2-5; maybe TRBD1 (7 bases). The germline V gene encodes CDR1 SQVTM and CDR2 ANQGSEA. The V end was cut by 3 bases, the J end by 3 bases, with 14 bases between. This CDR3 spans 14 amino acids. The CDR3 here is CSVDGGTDEETQYF. The CDR3 DNA follows: TGCAGCGTTGATGGAGGGACAGACGAAGAGACCCAGTACTTC.

V usage is TRBV6-2 or TRBV6-3 and J usage is TRBJ2-1; unclear D gene. Germline V CDR1 and CDR2: MNHEY, SVGEGT. The germline V and J ends were trimmed by 4 bases and 0 bases, with 10 bases remaining between them. The CDR3 consists of 15 residues. The CDR3 is CASSFRASSYNEQFF. The CDR3 DNA sequence: TGTGCCAGCAGTTTCCGGGCAAGCTCCTACAATGAGCAGTTCTTC.

This clonotype was recorded at least ten times. This rearrangement joins TRBV7-3 to TRBJ2-1; possible D gene TRBD1, 5 bases. CDR3 length: 15 residues. V lost 0 bases, J lost 8 bases, and 14 bases lay in between. Looked up from germline, CDR1 is SGHTA and CDR2 is FQGTGA. DNA for the CDR3: TGTGCCAGCAGCTTAACCGGGTCCGCCAGGGATGAGCAGTTCTTC. Translated, it gives CASSLTGSARDEQFF.

This rearrangement joins TRBV24-1 to TRBJ2-7, with 11 bases identical to TRBD1. The germline gives CDR1 KGHDR, CDR2 SFDVKD. This CDR3 spans 15 amino acids. V dropped 9 bases and J dropped 2; count of bases not matched to a gene: 8. CDR3 bases: TGTGCCACCTCAGGATTGGGACAGGGGGCCTACGAGCAGTACTTC. Translated: CATSGLGQGAYEQYF.

Only a few counts were recorded for this clonotype. The chain joins TRBV27 to TRBJ2-1, with unresolved D. Trimming shortened V by 7 bases and J by 0 bases, and 13 bases separated the two germline ends. The CDR3 consists of 15 residues. Germline V gives CDR1 MNHEY, CDR2 SMNVEV (reference sequence). The DNA for the CDR3 is TGTGCCAGCAATCCGTTCCTCCCCTCCTACAATGAGCAGTTCTTC. Its protein product is CASNPFLPSYNEQFF.

The chain recombines TRBV10-3 with TRBJ2-2, with D maybe TRBD2 (5 bases). The CDR3 extends over 14 amino acids. Germline V gene sequence: CDR1 ENHRY, CDR2 SYGVKD. The V gene lost 8 bases and the J gene lost 0 bases, with 10 bases spanning the gap. CDR3 amino acids: CAIGGTANTGELFF. In DNA form, the CDR3 reads TGTGCCATCGGAGGCACAGCGAACACCGGGGAGCTGTTTTTT.

The chain combines TRBV7-9 with TRBJ2-3; no firm D call. The CDR3 runs 13 residues. Trimming cost V 1 base and J 6 bases, with 8 bases left between them. The germline V gene encodes CDR1 SEHNR and CDR2 FQNEAQ (reference sequence). The CDR3 loop reads CASSLGLMDTQYF. CDR3 DNA sequence: TGTGCCAGCAGCTTAGGCCTGATGGATACGCAGTATTTT.